Following are 25 T cell receptor beta chains from one sample sequenced in a study of T cells after yellow fever vaccination. TCRdb re-called the 5' RACE reads with MiXCR, one entry per CDR3 protein. The table lists about 400,000 distinct CDR3 sequences, about 9.9% of them singletons, with 15% to 20% in the top ten. The sample in question was PBMCs, obtained on the day of the first yellow fever vaccination. Receptor source: a young man who received the YFV17D yellow fever vaccine.

The rearrangement joins TRBV6-5 to TRBJ1-4, with D perhaps matching TRBD1 (5 bases). Trimming left V 2 bases short and J 7 bases short, with 11 bases between. Germline V gene data show CDR1 as MNHEY and CDR2 as SVGAGI. The CDR3 is 14 residues long. The CDR3: CASSYATAFEKLFF. The CDR3 DNA reads TGTGCCAGCAGTTACGCGACAGCATTTGAAAAACTGTTTTTT.

As concerns this clonotype: Relative to the germline gene, one junction end is altered; a read error may explain this. The CDR3 DNA is TGTACCATCAGTGAGCAGGGGTCCGACTCCTACAATGAGCAGTTCTTC. Translation gives CTISEQGSDSYNEQFF. The rearrangement links TRBV10-3 to TRBJ2-1; a weak D match, TRBD1 (6 bases). The CDR3 covers 16 residues. CDR1 ENHRY and CDR2 SYGVKD come from the germline V gene.

The rearrangement uses TRBV4-3 and TRBJ1-2; the match to TRBD1 covers 7 bases. Germline V gives CDR1 LGHNA, CDR2 YSLEER. Trimming took 0 bases from V and 4 from J; bases not matched to a gene: 8. The CDR3 runs 16 residues. In DNA, the CDR3 is TGCGCCAGCAGCCAAGATCTAACAGGGGCGGGCTATGGCTACACCTTC. Protein: CASSQDLTGAGYGYTF.

This clonotype has a handful of counts. V is TRBV18 and J is TRBJ2-3, with D hard to call. The V end was cut by 3 bases, the J end by 2 bases, with 15 bases between. Looked up from germline, CDR1 is KGHSH and CDR2 is LQKENI. This CDR3 has 16 amino acids. The CDR3 coding sequence is TGTGCCAGCTCACCGGGTCCCCCGGCTACCACAGATACGCAGTATTTT. Translation gives CASSPGPPATTDTQYF.

This clonotype has just a few counts. The genes are TRBV7-2 and TRBJ2-7, with 8 bases fitting TRBD2. V shed 6 bases, J shed 2 bases, and the junction held 9 bases outside the gene matches. The length of the CDR3 is 15 residues. Germline-derived CDR1 and CDR2 are SGHTA and FQGNSA. The CDR3: CASRLRVAGPYEQYF. The CDR3 DNA reads TGTGCCAGCAGACTGAGGGTAGCGGGGCCCTACGAGCAGTACTTC.

This clonotype has only a few counts. This chain connects TRBV7-2 to TRBJ1-5; 7 nucleotides align to TRBD1. The length of the CDR3 is 15 residues. From germline, CDR1 is SGHTA and CDR2 FQGNSA. The V segment lost 1 base and the J segment 5 bases; nucleotides outside the gene matches: 5. CDR3 protein: CASSLGSGGHQPQHF. The CDR3 region has the DNA TGTGCCAGCAGCTTAGGGTCAGGGGGGCATCAGCCCCAGCATTTT. The full variable domain, rest sourced from reference TRBV7-2 and TRBJ1-5, is GAGVSQSPSNKVTEKGKDVELRCDPISGHTALYWYRQSLGQGLEFLIYFQGNSAPDKSGLPSDRFSAERTGGSVSTLTIQRTQQEDSAVYLCASSLGSGGHQPQHFGDGTRLSIL.

This chain connects TRBV7-2 to TRBJ1-3, with a weak D call TRBD1 (5 bases). Germline V gene lookup returns CDR1 SGHTA and CDR2 FQGNSA. Trimming removed 3 bases from V and 4 bases from J, with 10 bases in between. CDR3 size: 14 residues. CDR3 region: CASSFRDSGNTIYF. The CDR3 DNA follows: TGTGCCAGCAGCTTCAGGGACTCGGGAAACACCATATATTTT.

At least ten counts were recorded for this clonotype. The rearrangement links TRBV5-1 to TRBJ2-7; perhaps TRBD1 as D (5 bases). Germline loops: CDR1 SGHRS, CDR2 YFSETQ. The CDR3 covers 15 residues. Trimming cost V 0 bases and J 2 bases, with 12 bases left between them. Here the CDR3 DNA reads TGCGCCAGCAGCTTGGGTCCAGGGATGGCCTACGAGCAGTACTTC. It encodes CASSLGPGMAYEQYF.

This clonotype came up a few times. The chain is built from TRBV7-9 and TRBJ1-1; possible D gene TRBD1, 5 bases. Trimming took off 0 bases at V and 5 bases at J, with 10 bases between the two ends. Germline CDR1 is SEHNR and CDR2 is FQNEAQ (reference sequence). CDR3 length equals 14 residues. The CDR3 here is CASSLAGTWTEAFF. The CDR3 bases are TGTGCCAGCAGCTTAGCAGGGACTTGGACTGAAGCTTTCTTT.

The chain carries TRBV3-1 and TRBJ2-5, with 12 bases aligning to TRBD2. Germline CDR1 reads LGHDT; CDR2 reads YNNKEL (reference sequence). This CDR3 has 20 residues. V gave up 0 bases and J gave up 2 bases; unmatched junction bases: 13. The CDR3 loop is CASSQDLIGPLAGGQETQYF. The CDR3 nucleotides read TGTGCCAGCAGCCAAGATCTAATAGGACCCCTAGCGGGGGGGCAAGAGACCCAGTACTTC.

The J gene is TRBJ2-5, the V gene TRBV7-2; 12 nucleotides agree with TRBD2. Trimming removed 0 bases from V and 7 bases from J; junction bases left unmatched: 3. Per germline, CDR1 SGHTA and CDR2 FQGNSA. The CDR3 has 15 amino acids. This chain's CDR3 is CASSLASSGGGTQYF. CDR3 sequence (DNA): TGTGCCAGCAGCTTAGCCTCTAGCGGGGGGGGGACCCAGTACTTC.

This clonotype has a count of ten or more. This chain joins TRBV29-1 and TRBJ2-3; D remains ambiguous. Germline-derived CDR1 and CDR2 are SQVTM and ANQGSEA. CDR3 size: 14 residues. V dropped 7 bases and J dropped 5 bases, with 19 bases sitting between them. This chain's CDR3 is CSASPWVLGDTQYF. The CDR3 nucleotides read TGCAGCGCCTCCCCGTGGGTGTTAGGAGATACGCAGTATTTT.

This clonotype was picked up a small number of times. The CDR3 region has the DNA TGCAGTGCTAGAGATCGGGGGCAGGGCTACTACAATGAGCAGTTCTTC. It is translated as CSARDRGQGYYNEQFF. This chain links TRBV20-1 with TRBJ2-1, with D possibly called TRBD1 or TRBD2 (6 bases each). The germline CDR1 and CDR2 sequences are DFQATT and SNEGSKA (reference sequence). This CDR3 has 16 amino acids. The germline V and J ends were trimmed by 0 bases and 3 bases, with 15 bases remaining between them.

Only one count was recorded for this clonotype. This rearrangement joins TRBV7-8 to TRBJ2-1, with 8 bases fitting TRBD2. The CDR3 loop spans 18 amino acids. Looked up from germline, CDR1 is SGHVS and CDR2 is FQNEAQ. V lost 0 bases and J lost 2; bases outside the gene matches: 9. The CDR3 is CASSLAALAGGPYNEQFF. The CDR3 bases are TGTGCCAGCAGCTTAGCAGCTCTAGCGGGCGGACCCTACAATGAGCAGTTCTTC.

V is TRBV11-2 and J is TRBJ2-2, with 11 nucleotides matching TRBD2. This CDR3 is built from 16 residues. Losses at the gene ends were 4 bases for V and 3 bases for J; bases not matched to a gene: 4. The germline V gene has CDR1 SGHAT and CDR2 FQNNGV. The CDR3 region has the DNA TGTGCCAGCAGCTCGGAACTAGCGGGGGACACCGGGGAGCTGTTTTTT. It codes for CASSSELAGDTGELFF.

This clonotype was found a few times. The V gene is TRBV6-2 or TRBV6-3, the J gene TRBJ2-7, with TRBD1 matching 8 bases. Trimming at V came to 6 bases and at J to 1 base, leaving 11 bases not matched to a gene. Germline CDR1 and CDR2: MNHEY and SVGEGT. This CDR3 has 16 amino acids. CDR3 in amino acids: CASSRQGARGSYEQYF. As DNA, the CDR3 is TGTGCCAGCAGCCGTCAGGGGGCCCGGGGGTCCTACGAGCAGTACTTC.

Turning to this clonotype: Sequence at one end of the junction differs from germline and may be a read error. V usage is TRBV7-7 and J usage is TRBJ1-3; D is possibly TRBD1 (5 bases). The CDR3 has 17 amino acids. Germline V lookup: CDR1 SSHAT, CDR2 FNYEAQ (reference sequence). The CDR3 here is CASSLELGDLGGNTIYF. The CDR3 region has the DNA TGTGCTAGCAGCTTAGAGTTGGGGGATCTCGGTGGAAACACCATATATTTT.

There are a few counts of this clonotype. The J gene is TRBJ2-7, the V gene TRBV7-7; weak D call: TRBD1 (6 bases). V lost 3 bases, J lost 5 bases, and 17 bases lay in between. Germline V gives CDR1 SSHAT, CDR2 FNYEAQ (reference sequence). CDR3 length: 15 amino acids. Here the CDR3 reads CASSFSGAFRDEQYF. CDR3 nucleotide sequence: TGTGCCAGCAGCTTCTCAGGGGCATTTCGGGACGAGCAGTACTTC.

J is TRBJ1-2 and V is TRBV6-1; D remains unclear. The ends were cut back, 6 bases at V and 8 bases at J, with 16 bases in the middle. The germline V gene encodes CDR1 MNHNS and CDR2 SASEGT. There are 13 residues in the CDR3. CDR3 protein: CASRGGRIHGYTF. In nucleotides, the CDR3 is TGTGCCAGCAGGGGCGGGCGGATTCACGGCTACACCTTC.

This clonotype has a handful of counts. V usage is TRBV5-1 and J usage is TRBJ1-1; possibly TRBD1 for D (6 bases). V lost 1 base and J lost 4, with 14 bases in between. The CDR3 has 15 residues. The V gene's germline CDR1 is SGHRS and CDR2 YFSETQ. The CDR3 DNA is TGCGCCAGCAGCTTGACAGGGAAGGTTTCCACTGAAGCTTTCTTT. Its translation is CASSLTGKVSTEAFF.

The sample holds a few counts of this clonotype. The chain is built from TRBV7-2 and TRBJ1-5; the match to TRBD1 covers 7 bases. The CDR3 loop spans 14 amino acids. Germline V gives CDR1 SGHTA, CDR2 FQGNSA. The trim removed 2 bases at V and 7 bases at J, leaving 5 bases unmatched. CDR3 sequence reads: CASSLRQGRQPQHF. The CDR3 DNA reads TGTGCCAGCAGCTTAAGACAGGGCAGGCAGCCCCAGCATTTT.

There are a few counts of this clonotype. V and J are TRBV6-5 and TRBJ2-2, with unresolved D. The V gene lost 2 bases and the J gene lost 3 bases, with 10 bases spanning the gap. Looked up from germline, CDR1 is MNHEY and CDR2 is SVGAGI. CDR3 length equals 15 residues. CDR3 DNA sequence: TGTGCCAGCAGTTACACCCGGGTAGACACCGGGGAGCTGTTTTTT. This codes for CASSYTRVDTGELFF.

The sample holds a few counts of this clonotype. This chain connects TRBV5-1 to TRBJ2-7; no firm D call. The V end lost 4 bases, the J end lost 1 base, and 15 bases lay between the germline ends. The V gene's germline CDR1 is SGHRS and CDR2 YFSETQ. The CDR3 length is 15 residues. The CDR3 region has the DNA TGCGCCAGCAGCAACCGGTACGAAAAATCCTACGAGCAGTACTTC. This codes for CASSNRYEKSYEQYF.

The chain uses TRBV4-1 and TRBJ1-6, with unresolved D. Germline V gives CDR1 MGHRA, CDR2 YSYEKL. The CDR3 is made up of 16 amino acids. Trimming shortened V by 4 bases and J by 5 bases, and 15 bases separated the two germline ends. The CDR3 region has the DNA TGCGCCAGCAGCCGAGAACGGACGGCTAATAATTCACCCCTCCACTTT. Translated, it gives CASSRERTANNSPLHF.

The rearrangement links TRBV2 to TRBJ1-5; D is possibly TRBD1 (6 bases). V lost 4 bases and J lost 11, with 12 bases in between. There are 12 residues in the CDR3. Germline CDR1 SNHLY, CDR2 FYNNEI. DNA of the CDR3: TGTGCCAGCAGTGGGGGGCAATTAGCCCAGCATTTT. Encoded protein: CASSGGQLAQHF.